This T cell receptor (beta chain) originates from a study of T cells after yellow fever vaccination. Overall study results and limits: The secondary T-cell response peaked on day 5, not day 15, but was weaker.

This clonotype was counted many times. The antigen is not known. The authors made TCR cDNA by 5'RACE template switching, adding a universal primer site and UMIs. A single record per CDR3 protein comes from TCRdb applying MiXCR to the 5' RACE reads. The data contain more than 110,000 distinct CDR3 sequences, approximately 6.6% of them singletons. Trimming shortened V by 0 bases and J by 0 bases, and 11 bases separated the two germline ends. Germline-derived CDR1 and CDR2 are DFQATT and SNEGSKA (reference sequence). This CDR3 is 16 amino acids long. J is TRBJ2-2 and V is TRBV20-1; D is unresolved. The sequence was obtained from a man between 25 and 39 years old who received the YFV17D yellow fever vaccine. Specimen: CD4+ T cells sorted from PBMCs, collected 10 days after the yellow fever booster vaccination. CDR3 in DNA: TGCAGTGCTAGAGATGGAAAGATTCCGAACACCGGGGAGCTGTTTTTT. It translates to CSARDGKIPNTGELFF.